There are a few counts of the clone carrying this T cell receptor (beta chain). The antigen is undetermined. The sample belongs to a study of T cell repertoires in cytomegalovirus infection. Looking at the study overall: Evidence of both CMV infection and a matching HLA type came from public TCR beta signatures.

One entry per CDR3 protein, called by TCRdb with MiXCR from the reads. This sample has more than 200,000 distinct CDR3 sequences, with over 8% found just once. Findings and caveats of the study: The ex vivo response showed dominance by HLA-C-restricted CMV-specific TCR beta clonotypes. CMV carriers having the relevant HLA were flagged by cumulative public TCR beta family frequency.

J gave up 1 base and V 4 bases, and 5 bases lay outside the gene matches. Germline V gene data show CDR1 as SGHNT and CDR2 as YYREEE (reference sequence). This CDR3 is built from 17 residues. The genes are TRBV5-4 and TRBJ2-3; TRBD2 matches at 14 bases. This clonotype was sampled from a human donor in good health (CMV status not recorded). Some clones in this sample may be carry-over from other donors' samples. Sequencing was done on a sample of PBMCs. CDR3 nucleotides: TGTGCCAGCAGCGGGACTAGCGGGAGAGTCGGCACAGATACGCAGTATTTT. This codes for CASSGTSGRVGTDTQYF.